A selection of T cell receptor beta chains follows, all from one sample in a study of blood T cell repertoires in COVID-19. Only in-frame clones appear in the TCRdb table, and some are missing; sequencing was by immunoSEQ multiplex PCR. The sample comprises under 150,000 clones, roughly 80% of which are singletons, and 9% rests with the top ten. Sample: peripheral blood. Source of these receptors: a woman aged 50 to 60 with active or convalescent COVID-19. The CDR3 runs from the conserved cysteine through the conserved F or W. D genes are given only for firm matches. Where a row states a size, it is once, few, many or the class of an expanded clone; other rows omit it.

v_call	d_call	clone_size	j_call	cdr3_nt	cdr3_aa
TRBV2	TRBD2	-	TRBJ2-1	TGTGCCAGCCATACTAGCGGGAGAATGTTATCCTACAATGAGCAGTTCTTC	CASHTSGRMLSYNEQFF
TRBV19	-	-	TRBJ2-7	TGTGCCAGTAGTCTGGGGTCGACAGGAGACTCCTACGAGCAGTACTTC	CASSLGSTGDSYEQYF
TRBV29-1	-	-	TRBJ1-2	TGCAGCGTCGAGGGGGACGTCGATGGCTACACCTTC	CSVEGDVDGYTF
TRBV29-1	-	-	TRBJ1-1	TGCAGCGTTGAGTACGGGGAAGCTTTCTTT	CSVEYGEAFF
TRBV6-2/TRBV6-3	TRBD2	-	TRBJ2-3	TGTGCCAGCAGTTACAGCGGTAGCGGGCGATCTACAGATACGCAGTATTTT	CASSYSGSGRSTDTQYF
TRBV6-5	TRBD1	-	TRBJ2-1	TGTGCCAGCAGTTACCTCGGACAGGGGGAAAGTGAGCAGTTCTTC	CASSYLGQGESEQFF
TRBV18	TRBD1	-	TRBJ2-4	TGTGCCAGCTCACCAAGACAGGGGCAGGACATTCAGTACTTC	CASSPRQGQDIQYF
TRBV7-2	TRBD1	-	TRBJ2-3	TGTGCCAGCAGTAGGGGGCTAGCAGTAGATACGCAGTATTTT	CASSRGLAVDTQYF
TRBV4-1	TRBD2	few	TRBJ2-1	TGCGCCAGCAGCCAAGTTGCCACTAGCGGGGGGGATGAGCAGTTCTTC	CASSQVATSGGDEQFF
TRBV9	-	few	TRBJ2-1	TGTGCCAGCAGCGCCAGGGGTGACAATGAGCAGTTCTTC	CASSARGDNEQFF
TRBV9	TRBD2	few	TRBJ2-3	TGTGCCAGCAGCGTAGGACTAGCGGGGGGGCCGGGTACGCAGTATTTT	CASSVGLAGGPGTQYF
TRBV19	-	-	TRBJ1-6	TGTGCCAGTGGCCCAGGGTCTAATAATTCACCCCTCCACTTT	CASGPGSNNSPLHF
TRBV4-3	-	-	TRBJ2-7	TGCGCCAGCAGCCAAGTCTGGGCAGACTCCTACGAGCAGTACTTC	CASSQVWADSYEQYF
TRBV2	TRBD1	-	TRBJ1-2	TGTGCCAGCAGTGTGGGCAGGGGGCAGGATGGCTACACCTTC	CASSVGRGQDGYTF
TRBV3-1/TRBV3-2	-	-	TRBJ1-1	TGTGCCAGCAGCCAGGAGGGTCTCAACACTGAAGCTTTCTTT	CASSQEGLNTEAFF
TRBV27	-	few	TRBJ1-5	TGTGCCAGCAGTTTAAGCGGGTCTCAGCCCCAGCATTTT	CASSLSGSQPQHF
TRBV7-9	TRBD1	-	TRBJ2-1	TGTGCCAGCAGCCATCCGGGACAGGGGACCCACAATGAGCAGTTCTTC	CASSHPGQGTHNEQFF
TRBV6-4	TRBD2	few	TRBJ2-3	TGTGCCAGCAGCATAGCGGGAGTGGGAGATACGCAGTATTTT	CASSIAGVGDTQYF
TRBV11-1	-	-	TRBJ2-1	TGTGCCAGCAGCCCGGGACTGGCTGGCTCCTACAATGAGCAGTTCTTC	CASSPGLAGSYNEQFF
TRBV6-2/TRBV6-3	TRBD2	-	TRBJ2-1	TGTGCCAGCAGTTACCCTGGACTAGCGGGGGGTTACTACAATGAGCAGTTCTTC	CASSYPGLAGGYYNEQFF
TRBV5-6	TRBD1	-	TRBJ1-2	TGTGCCAGCAGCGGGACAGAGTATGGCTACACCTTC	CASSGTEYGYTF
TRBV6-2/TRBV6-3	-	-	TRBJ2-2	TGTGCCAGCAGTTACAACACCGCGAACACCGGGGAGCTGTTTTTT	CASSYNTANTGELFF
TRBV5-1	TRBD1	once	TRBJ1-1	TGCGCCAGCAGCCCTCCGGGACAAGAGGGGGCCCGCTTTGAAGCTTTCTTT	CASSPPGQEGARFEAFF
TRBV6-2/TRBV6-3	TRBD1	-	TRBJ2-7	TGTGCCAGCAGCCTTACGTATCAGGGGGCGAGAGAGCAGTACTTC	CASSLTYQGAREQYF
TRBV6-5	-	-	TRBJ2-7	TGTGCCAGCAGTTGGGCCGGGACACCCCACTACGAGCAGTACTTC	CASSWAGTPHYEQYF
TRBV28	TRBD1	-	TRBJ1-1	TGTGCCAGCAGTTATACCGTGACAGGGGGATTATCTGACACTGAAGCTTTCTTT	CASSYTVTGGLSDTEAFF
TRBV5-1	-	few	TRBJ1-6	TGCGCCAGCAGCTTGGATGGGGCAAGCTCCTATAATTCACCCCTCCACTTT	CASSLDGASSYNSPLHF
TRBV5-8	-	-	TRBJ2-1	TGTGCCAGCAGCCCCCGGCGGAGCTCCTACAATGAGCAGTTCTTC	CASSPRRSSYNEQFF
TRBV7-2	-	-	TRBJ1-1	TGTGCCAGCAGCTTAGCGCGGGACGGCCGGACTGAAGCTTTCTTT	CASSLARDGRTEAFF
TRBV2	-	-	TRBJ1-5	TGTGCCAGCAGCAAAGGGTCCAGGGGTAATCAGCCCCAGCATTTT	CASSKGSRGNQPQHF
TRBV5-6	TRBD2	-	TRBJ2-3	TGTGCCAGCAGCTCCCCTCGGGGGGGTGTTTCCCCAGATACGCAGTATTTT	CASSSPRGGVSPDTQYF
TRBV29-1	TRBD1	once	TRBJ1-2	TGCAGCGCCGGACAGGGGGCAGAATATGGCTACACCTTC	CSAGQGAEYGYTF
TRBV7-9	-	-	TRBJ2-3	TGTGCCAGCAGCCGACCCGGACTTGCGGATACGCAGTATTTT	CASSRPGLADTQYF
TRBV9	-	-	TRBJ2-7	TGTGCCAGCAGCGTAGGGGGCTCCCACGAGCAGTACTTC	CASSVGGSHEQYF
TRBV7-7	-	-	TRBJ2-7	TGTGCTAGCAGCTTAGGGTTCGAGGGAAACAGCGAGCAGTACTTC	CASSLGFEGNSEQYF
TRBV4-2	-	-	TRBJ1-5	TGTGCCAGCAGCCAGTCCATCACCCTAATAGCGGGGGGCAATCAGCCCCAGCATTTT	CASSQSITLIAGGNQPQHF
TRBV3-1/TRBV3-2	-	-	TRBJ1-3	TGTGCCAGCAGCCGTATGTATGGAAACACCATATATTTT	CASSRMYGNTIYF
TRBV7-2	-	-	TRBJ1-1	TGTGCCAGCAGCTTAGTTTACCGGGCTGAAGCTTTCTTT	CASSLVYRAEAFF
TRBV29-1	-	-	TRBJ1-1	TGCAGCGTTGTCACGACACCCCCGAACACTGAAGCTTTCTTT	CSVVTTPPNTEAFF
TRBV4-2	TRBD1	-	TRBJ1-5	TGTGCCAGCAGCCAAGAGGAGGGGGCAAATCGGGAACAGCCCCAGCATTTT	CASSQEEGANREQPQHF
TRBV27	-	-	TRBJ2-3	TGTGCCAGCGGACACGATTACCTTGGCACAGATACGCAGTATTTT	CASGHDYLGTDTQYF
TRBV21-1	-	many	TRBJ1-3	TGTGCCAGCAGCAAAGCCTTCACAGGGGTTGGAAACACCATATATTTT	CASSKAFTGVGNTIYF
TRBV19	-	-	TRBJ2-1	TGTGCCAGTAGTATAGACGGACTCCCGCCCTACAATGAGCAGTTCTTC	CASSIDGLPPYNEQFF
TRBV30	-	-	TRBJ1-5	TGTGCCTGGAGTGTAGCCCTAGGGGATCAGCCCCAGCATTTT	CAWSVALGDQPQHF
TRBV19	-	-	TRBJ1-1	TGTGCCAGTAGTTCTCCAGGTTTGGCCACTGAAGCTTTCTTT	CASSSPGLATEAFF
TRBV18	-	-	TRBJ1-4	TGTGCCAGCTCACCCCGAGGAACTGGAGAAAAACTGTTTTTT	CASSPRGTGEKLFF
TRBV11-2	-	once	TRBJ2-3	TGTGCCAGCAGCTTATACCCCGGACAGACTGGGACAGATACGCAGTATTTT	CASSLYPGQTGTDTQYF